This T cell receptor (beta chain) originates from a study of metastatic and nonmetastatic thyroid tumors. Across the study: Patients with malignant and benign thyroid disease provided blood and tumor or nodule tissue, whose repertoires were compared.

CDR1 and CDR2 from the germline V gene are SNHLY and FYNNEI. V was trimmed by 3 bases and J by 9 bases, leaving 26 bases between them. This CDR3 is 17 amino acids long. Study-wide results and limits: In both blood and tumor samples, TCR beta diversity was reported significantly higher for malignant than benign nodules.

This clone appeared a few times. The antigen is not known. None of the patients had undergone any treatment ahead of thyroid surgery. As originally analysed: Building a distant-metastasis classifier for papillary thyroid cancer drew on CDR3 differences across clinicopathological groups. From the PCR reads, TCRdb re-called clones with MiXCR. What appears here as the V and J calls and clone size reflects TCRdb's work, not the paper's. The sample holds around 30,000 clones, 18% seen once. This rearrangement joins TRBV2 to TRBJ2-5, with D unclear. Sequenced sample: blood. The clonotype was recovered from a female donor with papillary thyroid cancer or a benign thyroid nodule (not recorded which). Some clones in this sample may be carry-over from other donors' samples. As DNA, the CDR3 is TGTGCCAGCAGTGAGGTCTGTAACAGTTGGTCCCTAAGGGCCCAGTACTTC. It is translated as CASSEVCNSWSLRAQYF.